These T cell receptor beta chains were read from a single sample in a study of Graves' ophthalmopathy and Graves' hyperthyroidism. TCRdb redid the calling of the multiplex PCR reads with MiXCR, one entry per CDR3 protein. In the table there are roughly 380,000 distinct CDR3 sequences, 15% of which are singletons. The sample comprised peripheral blood. All receptors derive from a woman aged 18 to 35 with stable Graves' hyperthyroidism. The CDR3 runs from the conserved cysteine through the conserved F or W. Fields, in order: V gene, J gene, D gene, clone size, CDR3 protein, CDR3 DNA. A D gene is named only where the DNA matches it firmly. A row's size may be missing; if present it is once, few, many or a size class.

V: TRBV25-1
J: TRBJ1-5
D: -
size: many
CDR3: CASKILPQHF
DNA: TGTGCCAGCAAGATCCTGCCCCAGCATTTT

V: TRBV28
J: TRBJ2-7
D: TRBD2
size: -
CDR3: CASSLSGTRNELYF
DNA: TGTGCCAGCAGTTTAAGCGGGACTAGGAACGAGCTGTACTTC

V: TRBV19
J: TRBJ1-5
D: TRBD1
size: many
CDR3: CASSFPGQGNQPQHF
DNA: TGTGCCAGTAGTTTTCCAGGACAGGGAAATCAGCCCCAGCATTTT

V: TRBV11-2
J: TRBJ1-1
D: TRBD1
size: many
CDR3: CASSPTKGGFTEAFF
DNA: TGTGCCAGCAGCCCGACCAAAGGGGGCTTCACTGAAGCTTTCTTT

V: TRBV28
J: TRBJ2-7
D: -
size: -
CDR3: CASSYPRRPYEQYF
DNA: TGTGCCAGCAGTTACCCCAGACGACCCTACGAGCAGTACTTC

V: TRBV7-9
J: TRBJ2-2
D: TRBD1
size: few
CDR3: CASSRDRTGELFF
DNA: TGTGCCAGCAGCCGGGACAGGACCGGGGAGCTGTTTTTT

V: TRBV7-9
J: TRBJ1-6
D: TRBD1
size: -
CDR3: CASSLGTGLNSPLHF
DNA: TGTGCCAGCAGCTTGGGGACAGGACTAAATTCACCCCTCCACTTT

V: TRBV6-1
J: TRBJ1-1
D: -
size: -
CDR3: CASIPVGRVPEAFF
DNA: TGTGCCAGCATCCCCGTAGGACGGGTCCCTGAAGCTTTCTTT

V: TRBV15
J: TRBJ1-3
D: -
size: many
CDR3: CATSNDRLSGNTIYF
DNA: TGTGCCACCAGTAACGACCGGCTCTCTGGAAACACCATATATTTT

V: TRBV6-2/TRBV6-3
J: TRBJ2-2
D: TRBD2
size: once
CDR3: CASSYTGLGGGELCF
DNA: TGTGCCAGCAGTTACACGGGACTAGGAGGCGGGGAGCTGTGTTTT

V: TRBV7-6
J: TRBJ1-2
D: -
size: -
CDR3: CASSLRHSGNGYTF
DNA: TGTGCCAGCAGCTTAAGGCACTCCGGAAACGGCTACACCTTC

V: TRBV7-3
J: TRBJ1-1
D: -
size: many
CDR3: CASSSDSLNTEAFF
DNA: TGTGCCAGCAGCTCGGACAGCCTGAACACTGAAGCTTTCTTT

V: TRBV28
J: TRBJ1-5
D: -
size: -
CDR3: CASSLGGMGSNQPQHF
DNA: TGTGCCAGCAGTTTGGGGGGTATGGGCAGCAATCAGCCCCAGCATTTT

V: TRBV11-3
J: TRBJ2-5
D: TRBD1
size: many
CDR3: CASSLGTGWGNQETQYF
DNA: TGTGCCAGCAGCCTCGGGACAGGGTGGGGCAACCAAGAGACCCAGTACTTC

V: TRBV12-5
J: TRBJ2-1
D: TRBD2
size: many
CDR3: CASGLVLAGGNEQFF
DNA: TGTGCTAGTGGTTTGGTCTTAGCGGGGGGCAATGAGCAGTTCTTC

V: TRBV7-3
J: TRBJ1-1
D: -
size: many
CDR3: CASSLNTLNTEAFF
DNA: TGTGCCAGCAGCTTAAACACTCTGAACACTGAAGCTTTCTTT

V: TRBV19
J: TRBJ1-2
D: -
size: many
CDR3: CASSIGFWLFTF
DNA: TGTGCCAGTAGTATTGGCTTTTGGCTCTTCACCTTC

V: TRBV14
J: TRBJ1-1
D: -
size: many
CDR3: CASSQELGFVAFF
DNA: TGTGCCAGCAGCCAAGAATTGGGGTTCGTAGCTTTCTTT

V: TRBV7-3
J: TRBJ1-1
D: TRBD1
size: many
CDR3: CASSLLGGAYPSNTEAFF
DNA: TGTGCCAGCAGCCTGTTAGGGGGCGCCTACCCTTCGAACACTGAAGCTTTCTTT

V: TRBV6-1
J: TRBJ2-5
D: TRBD2
size: many
CDR3: CASRHPSGSGQETQYF
DNA: TGTGCCAGCAGGCACCCGTCGGGTAGCGGGCAAGAGACCCAGTACTTC

V: TRBV25-1
J: TRBJ2-5
D: TRBD1
size: -
CDR3: CASRDRVLETQYF
DNA: TGTGCCAGCAGGGACAGGGTTTTGGAGACCCAGTACTTC

V: TRBV27
J: TRBJ2-2
D: -
size: many
CDR3: CASSPGQSNTGELFF
DNA: TGTGCCAGCAGTCCGGGACAATCGAACACCGGGGAGCTGTTTTTT

V: TRBV19
J: TRBJ2-7
D: -
size: many
CDR3: CASSKGQARSEQYF
DNA: TGTGCCAGTAGTAAGGGACAAGCTCGGAGTGAGCAGTACTTC

V: TRBV12-3/TRBV12-4
J: TRBJ1-1
D: TRBD1
size: many
CDR3: CASRQGRYEAFF
DNA: TGTGCCAGCAGACAGGGGCGGTATGAAGCTTTCTTT

V: TRBV19
J: TRBJ1-5
D: TRBD1
size: -
CDR3: CASSTTGTGYNQPQHF
DNA: TGTGCCAGCAGTACGACTGGGACAGGATACAATCAGCCCCAGCATTTT

V: TRBV9
J: TRBJ2-7
D: -
size: many
CDR3: CASSSDNEQYF
DNA: TGTGCCAGCAGCTCCGACAACGAGCAGTACTTC

V: TRBV18
J: TRBJ1-5
D: -
size: many
CDR3: CASSPKGDPNQPQHF
DNA: TGTGCCAGCTCACCAAAGGGGGATCCCAATCAGCCCCAGCATTTT

V: TRBV5-1
J: TRBJ2-7
D: -
size: -
CDR3: CASSLTDHEQYF
DNA: TGCGCCAGCAGCTTGACAGATCACGAGCAGTACTTC

V: TRBV5-1
J: TRBJ2-3
D: -
size: many
CDR3: CASSSSRADTQYF
DNA: TGCGCCAGCAGCTCTTCCCGGGCCGATACGCAGTATTTT

V: TRBV11-2
J: TRBJ1-1
D: TRBD1
size: many
CDR3: CASSFDRGNTEAFF
DNA: TGTGCCAGCAGCTTCGACAGGGGGAACACTGAAGCTTTCTTT

V: TRBV6-2/TRBV6-3
J: TRBJ2-7
D: TRBD1
size: -
CDR3: CASSDPPGTGLIYEQYF
DNA: TGTGCCAGCAGTGACCCGCCCGGGACAGGCCTTATCTACGAGCAGTACTTC

V: TRBV12-3/TRBV12-4
J: TRBJ2-7
D: TRBD1
size: many
CDR3: CASSRDSLHEQYF
DNA: TGTGCCAGCAGCCGGGACAGCCTCCACGAGCAGTACTTC

V: TRBV6-2/TRBV6-3
J: TRBJ1-1
D: -
size: -
CDR3: CASIPREAYTEAFF
DNA: TGTGCCAGCATACCCCGAGAAGCATACACTGAAGCTTTCTTT

V: TRBV20-1
J: TRBJ1-2
D: -
size: many
CDR3: CSASEAVNYGYTF
DNA: TGCAGTGCTAGTGAGGCCGTCAACTATGGCTACACCTTC

V: TRBV4-2
J: TRBJ1-5
D: TRBD1
size: many
CDR3: CASSQLLGQGGNQPQHF
DNA: TGTGCCAGCAGCCAACTACTTGGACAGGGGGGAAATCAGCCCCAGCATTTT

V: TRBV7-9
J: TRBJ1-1
D: -
size: many
CDR3: CASSLLGTNTEAFF
DNA: TGTGCCAGCAGCTTACTGGGAACGAACACTGAAGCTTTCTTT

V: TRBV12-3/TRBV12-4
J: TRBJ2-2
D: TRBD1
size: many
CDR3: CASSRQGLNTGELFF
DNA: TGTGCCAGCAGTCGACAGGGTTTGAACACCGGGGAGCTGTTTTTT

V: TRBV20-1
J: TRBJ1-2
D: -
size: many
CDR3: CSARERGRGYGYTF
DNA: TGCAGTGCTAGAGAGCGGGGGCGCGGATATGGCTACACCTTC

V: TRBV19
J: TRBJ2-7
D: -
size: many
CDR3: CASSIEGLAIYEQYF
DNA: TGTGCCAGTAGTATAGAGGGGCTAGCGATTTACGAGCAGTACTTC

V: TRBV11-3
J: TRBJ2-7
D: TRBD1
size: many
CDR3: CASSSRGTADFYEQYF
DNA: TGTGCCAGCAGCTCAAGGGGGACAGCCGATTTCTACGAGCAGTACTTC

V: TRBV19
J: TRBJ1-5
D: -
size: many
CDR3: CASGYRQANQPQHF
DNA: TGTGCCAGTGGATATCGACAGGCCAATCAGCCCCAGCATTTT